These 10 T cell receptor beta chains originate from one sample sequenced in a study of regulatory T cells in long-lasting Graves disease. The time point: newly diagnosed GD, antithyroid drugs for less than 3 months. There was RNA extracted from PBMCs, and the TCR library was made from it. Combining iRepertoire HTBI primers with Arm-PCR of CDR3 regions, the authors built TCR beta libraries. MiXCR, run by TCRdb on the multiplex PCR reads, gives a single entry per CDR3 protein. The sample has hundreds of thousands of distinct CDR3 sequences, roughly a sixth seen once. The same sample was also used in a study of T cells in Graves' hyperthyroidism and ophthalmopathy.

Sequencing was performed on peripheral blood mononuclear cells (PBMCs), taken at new diagnosis, from a patient treated with antithyroid drugs. All receptors come from a woman aged 40 to 65 with Graves disease.

The chain combines TRBV28 with TRBJ2-5, with D tentatively TRBD1 or TRBD2 (5 bases each). Trimming removed 8 bases at V and 7 bases at J, with 17 bases between. The CDR3 runs 13 residues. The germline CDR1 and CDR2 sequences are MDHEN and SYDVKM. The CDR3 is CASGTRLLGTQYF. In nucleotides, the CDR3 is TGTGCCAGCGGGACCCGCCTCCTGGGGACCCAGTACTTC.

The table lists this clonotype with many counts. The V call is TRBV7-2, the J call TRBJ1-1; 10 bases are a match to TRBD1. This CDR3 has 15 amino acids. From germline, CDR1 is SGHTA and CDR2 FQGNSA. Unmatched junction bases numbered 9, after V lost 5 bases and J lost 6 bases. The CDR3 loop reads CASSRPLGTGAEAFF. CDR3 coding DNA: TGTGCCAGCAGCCGACCCCTCGGGACAGGGGCTGAAGCTTTCTTT.

This clonotype was counted a few times. J is TRBJ1-1 and V is TRBV20-1, with 7 bases identical to TRBD1. The CDR3 covers 18 residues. V was clipped by 0 bases and J by 4 bases; unmatched bases: 17. Germline CDR1 is DFQATT and CDR2 is SNEGSKA (reference sequence). The CDR3 region is CSARDLGQGSRGTTEAFF. CDR3 nucleotides: TGCAGTGCTAGAGATCTTGGGCAGGGGTCCAGGGGGACCACTGAAGCTTTCTTT.

CDR3: CSSTGYQETQYF. CDR3 nucleotides: TGCAGTTCAACAGGATACCAAGAGACCCAGTACTTC. The rearrangement uses TRBV20-1 and TRBJ2-5; TRBD1 is a possible D gene (5 bases). Germline values: CDR1 DFQATT, CDR2 SNEGSKA (reference sequence). V was cut by 8 bases and J by 0 bases, with 10 bases left in between. This CDR3 is built from 12 residues.

This clonotype was detected only a few times. The chain carries TRBV6-5 and TRBJ2-1; the D is unclear. Germline V gives CDR1 MNHEY, CDR2 SVGAGI. The V end was cut by 7 bases, the J end by 4 bases, with 20 bases between. The CDR3 length is 16 residues. This CDR3 is CASTYSRTATYNEQFF. The CDR3 DNA reads as TGTGCCAGCACCTACTCGAGGACGGCAACTTACAATGAGCAGTTCTTC.

This clonotype has a handful of counts. The rearrangement links TRBV3-1 to TRBJ2-2; 10 nucleotides agree with TRBD2. Germline V CDR1 and CDR2: LGHDT, YNNKEL (reference sequence). The CDR3 spans 15 residues. V shed 2 bases and J 4 bases; nucleotides not matched to a gene: 1. CDR3: CASSQTSGATGELFF. CDR3 sequence (DNA): TGTGCCAGCAGCCAAACTAGCGGGGCCACCGGGGAGCTGTTTTTT.

In its sample, this clonotype was seen many times. The chain couples TRBV6-2 or TRBV6-3 to TRBJ1-3; D remains unclear. Germline V gene data show CDR1 as MNHEY and CDR2 as SVGEGT. This CDR3 contains 12 residues. Between the trimmed V and J ends, which lost 6 bases and 2 bases, there was a span of 5 bases. CDR3 loop: CASRQPGNTIYF. The CDR3 DNA reads TGTGCCAGCAGGCAACCTGGAAACACCATATATTTT.

The chain uses TRBV12-3 or TRBV12-4 and TRBJ2-5; no reliable D call. The V end was cut by 6 bases, the J end by 5 bases, with 16 bases between. The CDR3 has 14 amino acids. The CDR3 nucleotides read TGTGCCAGCAGCCGCCCTCACTCCGAGGAGACCCAGTACTTC. Amino acid sequence: CASSRPHSEETQYF.

This clonotype was detected many times. V and J are TRBV3-1 and TRBJ1-5; D is undetermined. The CDR3 runs 15 residues. V was shortened by 0 bases and J by 5 bases, with 11 bases between the two germline ends. Per germline, CDR1 LGHDT and CDR2 YNNKEL (reference sequence). The CDR3 DNA follows: TGTGCCAGCAGCCAAGACGTGTGGCAGGATCAGCCCCAGCATTTT. It translates to CASSQDVWQDQPQHF.

This clonotype was picked up a small number of times. This rearrangement joins TRBV3-1 to TRBJ2-3; D might be TRBD2 (5 bases). Germline V gene data show CDR1 as LGHDT and CDR2 as YNNKEL (reference sequence). There are 16 residues in the CDR3. Trimming removed 8 bases at V and 1 base at J, with 19 bases between. The CDR3 DNA reads TGTGCCAGCTCCCGAATGGAGGCGGCTGGCACAGATACGCAGTATTTT. Protein product: CASSRMEAAGTDTQYF.